Listed below are T cell receptor beta chains from one sample, sequenced in a study of blood T cell repertoires in COVID-19. The method was immunoSEQ multiplex PCR; TCRdb's version includes in-frame clones alone and lacks a portion of them. The sample carries nearly 250,000 clones, about 82% recorded once. The sequenced sample was PBMCs or T cells enriched from blood (not recorded which). The receptor set was obtained from a woman between 45 and 65 years old who had recovered from COVID-19. The CDR3 runs from the conserved cysteine through the conserved F or W. The D gene is left open where the match is weak. Size is stated for part of the rows, as once, few or many counts, or as a class when the clone is expanded.

-,TRBJ1-1,TRBV12-3/TRBV12-4,once,CASSTSRDTEAFF,TGTGCCAGCAGTACTAGCCGGGACACTGAAGCTTTCTTT
TRBD1,TRBJ2-7,TRBV18,-,CASSLTGAHEQYF,TGTGCCAGCTCACTAACAGGGGCTCACGAGCAGTACTTC
TRBD2,TRBJ2-5,TRBV27,-,CASSLSLAGGQETQYF,TGTGCCAGCAGTCTATCACTAGCGGGGGGACAAGAGACCCAGTACTTC
TRBD2,TRBJ2-1,TRBV29-1,-,CSVDLTSGGNEQFF,TGCAGCGTTGATTTGACTAGCGGGGGGAATGAGCAGTTCTTC
-,TRBJ1-5,TRBV5-1,-,CASARGAGNQPQHF,TGCGCCAGCGCTCGGGGGGCTGGCAATCAGCCCCAGCATTTT
-,TRBJ1-2,TRBV18,-,CASSPGGVTPANYGYTF,TGTGCCAGCTCCCCCGGAGGGGTTACTCCAGCTAACTATGGCTACACCTTC
-,TRBJ1-1,TRBV29-1,-,CTQNVQTNTEAFF,TGCACCCAGAACGTCCAAACGAACACTGAAGCTTTCTTT
TRBD1,TRBJ1-5,TRBV29-1,once,CSVATGTGDQPQHF,TGCAGCGTTGCAACAGGGACAGGGGATCAGCCCCAGCATTTT
TRBD1,TRBJ2-7,TRBV24-1,-,CATSVPTGGLRGEQYF,TGTGCCACCAGTGTTCCGACAGGGGGCCTCCGAGGCGAGCAGTACTTC
-,TRBJ2-7,TRBV27,-,CASSVGGDTYEQYF,TGTGCCAGCAGCGTGGGGGGAGACACCTACGAGCAGTACTTC
-,TRBJ2-3,TRBV6-4,many,CASSDSGGTDTQYF,TGTGCCAGCAGTGACTCAGGGGGAACAGATACGCAGTATTTT
-,TRBJ1-5,TRBV7-8,-,CASSLVSGGIQPQHF,TGTGCCAGCAGCTTAGTATCCGGGGGGATTCAGCCCCAGCATTTT
TRBD2,TRBJ2-2,TRBV9,-,CASSALAGGTTGELFF,TGTGCCAGCAGCGCACTAGCGGGGGGGACCACCGGGGAGCTGTTTTTT
-,TRBJ1-3,TRBV7-2,-,CASSPTPAGAGNTIYF,TGTGCCAGCAGCCCTACTCCCGCGGGAGCTGGAAACACCATATATTTT